Listed below are T cell receptor beta chains from one sample, sequenced in a study of regulatory and conventional T cells in RAG deficiency. Using immunoSEQ multiplex PCR, the repertoire was profiled, and TCRdb retains in-frame clones only, with some absent. Among 25,000 to 35,000 clones listed, more than 80% were seen once. This sample was also put to use in a study of regulatory T cells.

Sequencing used CD8+ T cells sorted from blood. These receptors originate from a human donor in good health. CDR3s include the opening cysteine and the closing phenylalanine or tryptophan.

j_gene	len	v_gene	CDR3aa
TRBJ1-5	15	TRBV6-1	CASSEGGPGLQPQHF
TRBJ1-1	13	TRBV4-2	CASSQEAAAEAFF
TRBJ1-4	15	TRBV14	CASSQDPGSNEKLFF
TRBJ2-3	14	TRBV19	CASSSAGEGDTQYF
TRBJ2-1	14	TRBV5-6	CASSLRWSGDEQFF
TRBJ1-1	12	TRBV15	CATSRAQGEAFF
TRBJ2-5	15	TRBV6-5	CASSDRTGVVETQYF
TRBJ2-7	15	TRBV7-9	CASSLEGQVSYEQYF
TRBJ1-4	15	TRBV6-1	CASSEVAGSNEKLFF
TRBJ1-1	19	TRBV11-2	CASSLDPPGTGSPNTEAFF
TRBJ2-1	18	TRBV29-1	CSTRTGGSREFSYNEQFF
TRBJ2-2	23	TRBV28	CASSFRRSGVPSTRITNTGELFF
TRBJ1-2	13	TRBV2	CAAPGQENYGYTF
TRBJ1-1	17	TRBV28	CASSPYPGTGANTEAFF
TRBJ2-1	14	TRBV7-7	CASSQGQGSFEQFF
TRBJ1-3	13	TRBV9	CASSAGYGNTIYF
TRBJ2-5	13	TRBV6-6	CASSYSILAEQYF
TRBJ2-1	15	TRBV7-2	CASSLTGLADNEQFF
TRBJ2-7	15	TRBV6-1	CANSEGVGGPYEQYF
TRBJ2-4	11	TRBV29-1	CSVEASNIQYF
TRBJ1-1	13	TRBV10-1	CASSVQGAAEAFF
TRBJ2-3	15	TRBV19	CASESGVTSTDTQYF
TRBJ2-7	15	TRBV27	CASSLGGQTPSEQYF
TRBJ1-2	17	TRBV11-1	CASSGLDEAGKTYGYTF
TRBJ2-3	14	TRBV5-6	CASSLGRATDTQYF
TRBJ1-6	17	TRBV9	CASSVEGTTGTNSPLHF
TRBJ1-1	16	TRBV18	CASSPTGATMNTEAFF
.	12	TRBV7-9	CASSSSAYEQYF
TRBJ2-7	14	TRBV9	CASSPWDSSYEQYF
TRBJ2-7	12	TRBV10-2	CASSESSTEQYF
TRBJ2-1	16	TRBV19	CASSMVLAGGGDEQFF
TRBJ1-5	14	TRBV6-1	CASRPGQGLQPQHF
TRBJ2-1	17	TRBV27	CASSLSKREIFYNEQFF
TRBJ2-7	12	TRBV6-5	CASSVRSYEQYF
TRBJ1-4	13	TRBV30	CAWSGDFGEKLFF
TRBJ1-1	13	TRBV5-1	CASSSTGNTEAFF
TRBJ2-7	14	TRBV6-5	CASSYVQGAREQYF
TRBJ2-1	17	TRBV11-2	CASSLVGRRGGSNEQFF
TRBJ2-2	16	TRBV9	CASSVGDSPGSGELFF
TRBJ2-5	13	TRBV19	CASSIDGEETQYF
TRBJ2-3	16	TRBV10-1	CATGERGKSREDTQYF
TRBJ2-1	13	TRBV2	CASTDQTYNEQFF
TRBJ1-1	13	TRBV27	CASSQAGLPEAFF
TRBJ1-1	11	TRBV5-4	CASSGGTKAFF
TRBJ2-7	18	TRBV27	CASSAQRSTSGGFYEQYF
TRBJ2-3	19	TRBV11-2	CASSLEGVTSGGPRDTQYF
TRBJ1-4	15	TRBV18	CASSPPSPKNEKLFF
TRBJ2-1	15	TRBV6-5	CASTGGGSSYNEQFF
TRBJ1-1	12	TRBV28	CASSLRGTEAFF
TRBJ2-1	15	TRBV5-1	CASSVLAGYDNEQFF
TRBJ2-7	16	TRBV19	CASSTGTSGLAYEQYF
TRBJ1-2	17	TRBV5-6	CASSPTGSGGSAYGYTF
TRBJ1-1	14	TRBV29-1	CSVEVGGRGTEAFF
TRBJ2-7	13	TRBV10-2	CASIIDPSYEQYF
TRBJ1-5	16	TRBV7-6	CASSLGAGPSNQPQHF
TRBJ1-1	10	TRBV30	CAWGETEAFF
TRBJ1-2	14	TRBV5-6	CASSLGQGANGYTF
.	15	TRBV10-3	CAISGGDRGDYEQYF
TRBJ1-4	15	TRBV2	CASRERQLGNEKLFF
TRBJ2-5	17	TRBV5-1	CASSLALVTGVQETQYF